A selection of T cell receptor beta chains follows, all from one sample in a study of vaccination effects on CD4 cells after COVID-19. Using immunoSEQ multiplex PCR, the repertoire was profiled, and TCRdb retains in-frame clones only, with some absent. The top ten hold 25% to 30% of the sample, which has more than 25,000 clones, about 63% seen once. No antigen has been identified for these receptors. The sample here was CD4+ T cells from PBMCs cultured with HCoV-229E spike peptides, taken before COVID-19 vaccination. These TCRs come from a human donor who received a COVID-19 vaccine. The CDR3 runs from the conserved cysteine through the conserved F or W. A D gene is named only where the DNA matches it firmly. The size of a clone is reported for some rows only, either as once, few or many, or as a class for expanded clones.

TRBJ2-7	NA	NA	TRBV25-1	CASSGLKHYEQYF	TGTGCCAGCAGTGGCTTGAAACACTACGAGCAGTACTTC
TRBJ2-2	NA	NA	TRBV5-5	CASIPFWAESTGELFF	TGTGCCAGCATCCCATTTTGGGCAGAGAGCACCGGGGAGCTGTTTTTT
TRBJ1-1	few	NA	TRBV3-1/TRBV3-2	CASSLTIRAPNTEAFF	TGTGCCAGCAGCCTTACTATCAGGGCCCCGAACACTGAAGCTTTCTTT
TRBJ2-7	once	NA	TRBV28	CATGAGHSYEQYF	TGTGCCACCGGGGCCGGTCACTCCTACGAGCAGTACTTC
TRBJ1-5	NA	NA	TRBV28	CASRPQGGGFNQPQHF	TGTGCCAGCAGGCCACAGGGAGGGGGGTTCAATCAGCCCCAGCATTTT
TRBJ1-4	NA	NA	TRBV3-1/TRBV3-2	CASSRYPSDEKLFF	TGTGCCAGCAGCCGTTACCCCTCGGATGAAAAACTGTTTTTT
TRBJ2-2	few	NA	TRBV5-6	CASSLVDTGELFF	TGTGCCAGCAGCTTGGTAGACACCGGGGAGCTGTTTTTT
TRBJ1-2	NA	NA	TRBV19	CASRNLNGLYGYTF	TGTGCCAGTAGGAACCTGAATGGACTCTATGGCTACACCTTC
TRBJ1-1	NA	NA	TRBV7-2	CASSPQGYNTEAFF	TGTGCCAGCAGCCCACAGGGTTATAACACTGAAGCTTTCTTT
TRBJ1-5	NA	TRBD1	TRBV2	CASRGHRGLPNQPQHF	TGTGCCAGCAGGGGCCACAGGGGGCTCCCCAATCAGCCCCAGCATTTT
TRBJ1-4	NA	TRBD1	TRBV5-1	CASSPKGAANEKLFF	TGCGCCAGCAGCCCGAAGGGGGCAGCTAATGAAAAACTGTTTTTT
TRBJ2-3	NA	NA	TRBV10-3	CAISALDSTDTQYF	TGTGCCATCAGTGCGTTGGACAGCACAGATACGCAGTATTTT
TRBJ2-5	NA	TRBD1	TRBV19	CASRTTGGGETQYF	TGTGCCAGTAGAACCACAGGGGGCGGGGAGACCCAGTACTTC
TRBJ2-7	NA	NA	TRBV7-9	CASSLRDGGEQYF	TGTGCCAGCAGCTTGCGGGACGGAGGTGAGCAGTACTTC
TRBJ1-5	NA	NA	TRBV28	CASSLSRRSYNSNQPQHF	TGTGCCAGCAGTTTATCCCGCAGGTCCTACAATAGCAATCAGCCCCAGCATTTT
TRBJ1-5	NA	TRBD1	TRBV6-5	CASSSQGAGQPQHF	TGTGCCAGCAGTTCCCAGGGGGCTGGACAGCCCCAGCATTTT